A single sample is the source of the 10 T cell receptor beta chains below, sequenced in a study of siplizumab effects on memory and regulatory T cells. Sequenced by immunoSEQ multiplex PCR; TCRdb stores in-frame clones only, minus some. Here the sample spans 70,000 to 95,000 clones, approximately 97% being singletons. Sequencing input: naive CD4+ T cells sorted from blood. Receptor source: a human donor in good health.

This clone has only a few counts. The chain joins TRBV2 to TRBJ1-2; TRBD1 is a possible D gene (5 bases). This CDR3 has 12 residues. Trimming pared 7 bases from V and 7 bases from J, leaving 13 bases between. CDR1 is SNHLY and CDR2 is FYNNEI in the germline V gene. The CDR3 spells CASTPRQGGYTF. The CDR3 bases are TGTGCCAGCACTCCAAGGCAGGGTGGCTACACCTTC. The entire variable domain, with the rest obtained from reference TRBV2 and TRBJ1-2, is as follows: EPEVTQTPSHQVTQMGQEVILRCVPISNHLYFYWYRQILGQKVEFLVSFYNNEISEKSEIFDDQFSVERPDGSNFTLKIRSTKLEDSAMYFCASTPRQGGYTFGSGTRLTVV.

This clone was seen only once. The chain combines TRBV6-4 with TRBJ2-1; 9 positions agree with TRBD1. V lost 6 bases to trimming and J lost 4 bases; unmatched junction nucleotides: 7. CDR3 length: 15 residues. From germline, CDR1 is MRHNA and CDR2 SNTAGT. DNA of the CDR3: TGTGCCAGCAGCCGAGGACAGGGGAGTTACAATGAGCAGTTCTTC. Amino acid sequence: CASSRGQGSYNEQFF.

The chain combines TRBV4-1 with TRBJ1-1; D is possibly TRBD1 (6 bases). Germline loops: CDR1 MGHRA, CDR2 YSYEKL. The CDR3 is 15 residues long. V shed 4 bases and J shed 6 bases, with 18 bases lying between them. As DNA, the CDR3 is TGCGCCAGCAGCCGACCCATTCAGGGGAAACCTGAAGCTTTCTTT. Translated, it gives CASSRPIQGKPEAFF.

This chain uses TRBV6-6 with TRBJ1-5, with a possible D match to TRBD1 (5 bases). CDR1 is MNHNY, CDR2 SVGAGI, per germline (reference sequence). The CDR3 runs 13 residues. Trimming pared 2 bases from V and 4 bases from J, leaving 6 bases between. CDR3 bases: TGTGCCAGCAGTTACGGGGGGAATCAGCCCCAGCATTTT. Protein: CASSYGGNQPQHF.

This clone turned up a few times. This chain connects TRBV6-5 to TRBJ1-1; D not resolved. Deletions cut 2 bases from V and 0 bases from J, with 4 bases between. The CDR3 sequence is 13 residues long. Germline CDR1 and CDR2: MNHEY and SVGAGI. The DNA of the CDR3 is TGTGCCAGCAGTTACAGGGTGAACACTGAAGCTTTCTTT. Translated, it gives CASSYRVNTEAFF.

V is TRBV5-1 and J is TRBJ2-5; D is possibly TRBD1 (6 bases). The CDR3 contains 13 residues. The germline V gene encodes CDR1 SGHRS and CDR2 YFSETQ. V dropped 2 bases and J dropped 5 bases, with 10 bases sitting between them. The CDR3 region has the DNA TGCGCCAGCAGCTTTACAGGGCGGGAGACCCAGTACTTC. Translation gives CASSFTGRETQYF.

The DNA for the CDR3 is TGTGCCAGCAGACCTACGGGGTTGTTTTACGAGCAGTACTTC. The encoded protein is CASRPTGLFYEQYF. The chain has TRBV6-1 and TRBJ2-5, with a tentative D call TRBD2 (5 bases). The tail of the sequence fits TRBJ2-7 better, so the J call may be wrong. Germline CDR1 and CDR2: MNHNS and SASEGT. CDR3 size: 14 residues.

The CDR3 is CASSLAGNSGNTIYF. The CDR3, as DNA: TGCGCCAGCAGCTTGGCCGGGAACTCTGGAAACACCATATATTTT. The chain recombines TRBV5-1 with TRBJ1-3; D is unclear. This CDR3 has 15 residues. Germline assignment: CDR1 SGHRS and CDR2 YFSETQ. Trimming took off 0 bases at V and 0 bases at J, with 7 bases between the two ends. Full variable domain (remainder filled in from reference TRBV5-1 and TRBJ1-3): KAGVTQTPRYLIKTRGQQVTLSCSPISGHRSVSWYQQTPGQGLQFLFEYFSETQRNKGNFPGRFSGRQFSNSRSEMNVSTLELGDSALYLCASSLAGNSGNTIYFGEGSWLTVV.

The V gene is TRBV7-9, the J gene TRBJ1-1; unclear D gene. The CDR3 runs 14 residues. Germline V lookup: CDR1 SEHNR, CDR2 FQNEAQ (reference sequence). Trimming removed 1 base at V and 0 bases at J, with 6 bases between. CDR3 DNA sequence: TGTGCCAGCAGCTTAGGGGCGGTGAACACTGAAGCTTTCTTT. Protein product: CASSLGAVNTEAFF.

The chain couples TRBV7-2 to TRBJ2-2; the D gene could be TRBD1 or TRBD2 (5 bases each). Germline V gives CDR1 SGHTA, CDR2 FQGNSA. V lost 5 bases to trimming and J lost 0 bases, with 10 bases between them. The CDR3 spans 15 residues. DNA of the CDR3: TGTGCCAGCAGCAACCGGGGCTCGAACACCGGGGAGCTGTTTTTT. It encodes CASSNRGSNTGELFF.